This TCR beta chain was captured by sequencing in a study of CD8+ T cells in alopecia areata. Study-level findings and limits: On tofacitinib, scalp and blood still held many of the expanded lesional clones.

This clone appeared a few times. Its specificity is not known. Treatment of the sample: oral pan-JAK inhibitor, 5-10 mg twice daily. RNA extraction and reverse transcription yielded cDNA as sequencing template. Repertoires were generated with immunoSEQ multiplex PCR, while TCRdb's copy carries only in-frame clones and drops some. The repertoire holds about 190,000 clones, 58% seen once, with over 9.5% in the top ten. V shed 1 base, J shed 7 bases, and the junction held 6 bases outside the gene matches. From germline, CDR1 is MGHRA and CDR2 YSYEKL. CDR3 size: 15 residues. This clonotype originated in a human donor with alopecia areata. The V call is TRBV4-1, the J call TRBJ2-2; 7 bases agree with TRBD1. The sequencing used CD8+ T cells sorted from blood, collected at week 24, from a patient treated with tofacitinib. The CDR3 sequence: CASSQAPTGNGELFF. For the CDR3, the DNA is TGCGCCAGCAGCCAAGCACCGACAGGGAACGGGGAGCTGTTTTTT.